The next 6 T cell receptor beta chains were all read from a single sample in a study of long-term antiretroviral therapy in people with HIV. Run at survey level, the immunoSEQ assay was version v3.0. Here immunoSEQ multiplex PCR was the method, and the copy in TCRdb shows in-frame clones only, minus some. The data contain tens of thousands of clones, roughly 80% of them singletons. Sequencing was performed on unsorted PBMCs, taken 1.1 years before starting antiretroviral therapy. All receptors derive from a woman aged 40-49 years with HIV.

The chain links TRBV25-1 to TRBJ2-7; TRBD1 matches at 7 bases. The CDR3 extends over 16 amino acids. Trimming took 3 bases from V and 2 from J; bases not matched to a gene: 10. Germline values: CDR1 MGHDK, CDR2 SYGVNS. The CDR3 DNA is TGTGCCAGCAGTGATCTAACAGGGGTGGGCCCCTACGAGCAGTACTTC. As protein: CASSDLTGVGPYEQYF.

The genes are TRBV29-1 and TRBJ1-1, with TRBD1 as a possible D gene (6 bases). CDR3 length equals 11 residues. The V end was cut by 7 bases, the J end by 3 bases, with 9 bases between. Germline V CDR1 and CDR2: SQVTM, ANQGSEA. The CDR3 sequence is CSERGDTEAFF. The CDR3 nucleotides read TGCAGCGAAAGGGGGGACACTGAAGCTTTCTTT.

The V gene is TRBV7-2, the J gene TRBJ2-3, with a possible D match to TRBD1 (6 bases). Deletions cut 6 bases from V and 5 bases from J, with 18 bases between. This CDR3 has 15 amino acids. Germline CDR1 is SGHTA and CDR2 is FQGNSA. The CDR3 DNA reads TGTGCCAGCAGTCCAGGCAGGGGCGGTGTAGATACGCAGTATTTT. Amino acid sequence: CASSPGRGGVDTQYF.

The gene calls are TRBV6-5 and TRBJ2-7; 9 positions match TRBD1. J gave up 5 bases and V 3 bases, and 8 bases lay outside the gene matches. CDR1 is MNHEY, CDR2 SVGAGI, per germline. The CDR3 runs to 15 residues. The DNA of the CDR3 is TGTGCCAGCAGTTATCTCGGACAGGGGACGAACGAGCAGTACTTC. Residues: CASSYLGQGTNEQYF.

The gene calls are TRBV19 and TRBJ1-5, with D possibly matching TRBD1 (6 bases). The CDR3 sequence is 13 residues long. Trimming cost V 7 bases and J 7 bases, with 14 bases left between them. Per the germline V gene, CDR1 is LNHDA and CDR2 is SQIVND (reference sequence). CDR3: CASTTAGVQPQHF. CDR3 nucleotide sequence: TGTGCCAGTACCACGGCAGGGGTCCAGCCCCAGCATTTT.

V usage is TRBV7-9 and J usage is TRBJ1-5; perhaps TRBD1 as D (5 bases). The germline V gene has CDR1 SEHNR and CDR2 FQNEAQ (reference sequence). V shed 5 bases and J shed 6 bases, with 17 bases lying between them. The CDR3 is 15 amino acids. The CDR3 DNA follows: TGTGCCAGCAGCCAAGATCCCCGGGGGGGTCAGCCCCAGCATTTT. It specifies CASSQDPRGGQPQHF.